The 3 T cell receptor beta chains below were found in one sample sequenced in a study of blood T cell repertoires in COVID-19 (dated by TCRdb to 2018 to 2021). Library construction relied on the immunoSEQ multiplex PCR assay. Drawn from immuneACCESS, this table holds only the in-frame rearrangements with V and J called that TCRdb kept. Clones are partly lost; checked studies trace under half to an unresolved V gene and leave the rest unexplained. The sample records approximately 200,000 clones, 75% to 90% of which are singletons. In total, the top ten clones hold around 9.2% of the sample. Sequences were obtained from PBMCs or T cells enriched from blood (not recorded which). The receptors shown here come from a man between 35 and 55 years old who had recovered from COVID-19.

V and J are TRBV2 and TRBJ2-7, with 9 nucleotides matching TRBD1. Unmatched junction bases numbered 7, after V lost 4 bases and J lost 0 bases. Germline assignment: CDR1 SNHLY and CDR2 FYNNEI. The CDR3 sequence is 16 residues long. The CDR3, as DNA: TGTGCCAGCAGTGTCTCCGGGACAGGGAGCTCCTACGAGCAGTACTTC. This translates into CASSVSGTGSSYEQYF. Supplemented by reference TRBV2 and TRBJ2-7, the full variable domain reads EPEVTQTPSHQVTQMGQEVILRCVPISNHLYFYWYRQILGQKVEFLVSFYNNEISEKSEIFDDQFSVERPDGSNFTLKIRSTKLEDSAMYFCASSVSGTGSSYEQYFGPGTRLTVT.

J is TRBJ2-1 and V is TRBV19; D unresolved. Germline CDR1 LNHDA, CDR2 SQIVND (reference sequence). The CDR3 totals 14 residues. V was pared by 1 base and J by 10 bases, with 14 bases between. The CDR3 DNA reads as TGTGCCAGTAGTATAGCCTCGAAGCCAACCGAGCAGTTCTTC. This encodes CASSIASKPTEQFF.

The chain carries TRBV27 and TRBJ1-3; 9 bases line up with TRBD1. J gave up 2 bases and V 6 bases, and 14 bases lay outside the gene matches. The germline gives CDR1 MNHEY, CDR2 SMNVEV (reference sequence). This CDR3 has 18 amino acids. The CDR3 protein is CASSPGNRGQGTGNTIYF. The CDR3 coding sequence is TGTGCCAGCAGCCCGGGGAACAGGGGGCAAGGTACTGGAAACACCATATATTTT.